These T cell receptor beta chains were read from a single sample in a study of blood T cell repertoires in COVID-19. Profiling relied on immunoSEQ multiplex PCR, and the TCRdb table lists in-frame clones only, not all of them. The sample gives a few hundred thousand clones, 80% to 90% of which show up once; less than 2.5% is in the top ten. The sequencing input was PBMCs or T cells enriched from blood (not recorded which). These receptors were taken from a woman aged 50 to 60 who had recovered from COVID-19. The CDR3 runs from the conserved cysteine through the conserved F or W. The order of the fields is clone size, V gene, D gene, CDR3 length, J gene, CDR3 protein, CDR3 DNA. D genes are given only for firm matches. Expanded clones get a size class; other rows say once, few or many, or leave the size out.

clone_size: .
v_call: TRBV18
d_call: .
cdr3_length: 12
j_call: TRBJ1-3
cdr3_aa: CASSPEGNTIYF
cdr3_nt: TGTGCCAGCTCACCCGAGGGAAACACCATATATTTT

clone_size: .
v_call: TRBV28
d_call: TRBD1
cdr3_length: 16
j_call: TRBJ1-3
cdr3_aa: CASSLFRTGYGNTIYF
cdr3_nt: TGTGCCAGCAGTTTATTTAGGACAGGGTATGGAAACACCATATATTTT

clone_size: .
v_call: TRBV18
d_call: .
cdr3_length: 16
j_call: TRBJ1-1
cdr3_aa: CASSPPRGARDTEAFF
cdr3_nt: TGTGCCAGCTCACCACCTCGGGGGGCGCGGGACACTGAAGCTTTCTTT

clone_size: .
v_call: TRBV29-1
d_call: .
cdr3_length: 16
j_call: TRBJ1-5
cdr3_aa: CSVLTQGRGGAQPQHF
cdr3_nt: TGCAGCGTGCTAACCCAAGGACGCGGCGGGGCTCAGCCCCAGCATTTT

clone_size: .
v_call: TRBV12-5
d_call: TRBD1
cdr3_length: 13
j_call: TRBJ1-1
cdr3_aa: CASGPRTGRSAFF
cdr3_nt: TGTGCTAGTGGTCCCCGGACAGGGCGATCGGCTTTCTTT

clone_size: .
v_call: TRBV30
d_call: TRBD2
cdr3_length: 15
j_call: TRBJ2-5
cdr3_aa: CAWSADSGRGETQYF
cdr3_nt: TGTGCCTGGAGCGCAGATAGCGGGAGAGGGGAGACCCAGTACTTC

clone_size: .
v_call: TRBV5-1
d_call: .
cdr3_length: 13
j_call: TRBJ1-1
cdr3_aa: CASRQGNSNEAFF
cdr3_nt: TGCGCCAGCAGGCAGGGAAACAGTAACGAAGCTTTCTTT

clone_size: .
v_call: TRBV6-5
d_call: .
cdr3_length: 14
j_call: TRBJ1-5
cdr3_aa: CASSYRGGNQPQHF
cdr3_nt: TGTGCCAGCAGTTACCGAGGTGGCAATCAGCCCCAGCATTTT

clone_size: few
v_call: TRBV6-1
d_call: TRBD1
cdr3_length: 16
j_call: TRBJ1-5
cdr3_aa: CASSEDRDREHQPQHF
cdr3_nt: TGTGCCAGCAGTGAAGATAGGGACAGGGAGCATCAGCCCCAGCATTTT

clone_size: .
v_call: TRBV18
d_call: TRBD2
cdr3_length: 15
j_call: TRBJ2-1
cdr3_aa: CASSPGLAGGYEQFF
cdr3_nt: TGTGCCAGCTCACCTGGACTAGCGGGAGGGTATGAGCAGTTCTTC

clone_size: .
v_call: TRBV27
d_call: .
cdr3_length: 11
j_call: TRBJ2-7
cdr3_aa: CATAKGAEQYF
cdr3_nt: TGTGCCACCGCGAAAGGGGCCGAGCAGTACTTC

clone_size: .
v_call: TRBV19
d_call: TRBD1
cdr3_length: 14
j_call: TRBJ1-5
cdr3_aa: CAIRDRGIDQPQHF
cdr3_nt: TGTGCCATCAGGGACAGGGGAATTGATCAGCCCCAGCATTTT

clone_size: .
v_call: TRBV10-1
d_call: TRBD1
cdr3_length: 15
j_call: TRBJ1-1
cdr3_aa: CASSRDSLMNTEAFF
cdr3_nt: TGCGCCAGCAGCCGGGACAGCCTTATGAACACTGAAGCTTTCTTT

clone_size: .
v_call: TRBV5-1
d_call: TRBD1
cdr3_length: 14
j_call: TRBJ2-1
cdr3_aa: CASSLTGASNEQFF
cdr3_nt: TGCGCCAGCAGCCTGACAGGGGCGTCCAATGAGCAGTTCTTC

clone_size: .
v_call: TRBV11-3
d_call: .
cdr3_length: 13
j_call: TRBJ2-7
cdr3_aa: CASSLDNNYEQYF
cdr3_nt: TGTGCCAGCAGCTTAGATAACAACTACGAGCAGTACTTC

clone_size: .
v_call: TRBV7-6
d_call: .
cdr3_length: 13
j_call: TRBJ2-3
cdr3_aa: CASSLGGADTQYF
cdr3_nt: TGTGCCAGCAGCTTAGGGGGGGCAGATACGCAGTATTTT

clone_size: .
v_call: TRBV6-6
d_call: .
cdr3_length: 14
j_call: TRBJ1-3
cdr3_aa: CASSGGTSGNTIYF
cdr3_nt: TGTGCCAGTTCGGGGGGGACATCTGGAAACACCATATATTTT

clone_size: .
v_call: TRBV28
d_call: .
cdr3_length: 10
j_call: TRBJ1-2
cdr3_aa: CASSRYGYTF
cdr3_nt: TGTGCCAGCAGCCGCTATGGCTACACCTTC

clone_size: few
v_call: TRBV28
d_call: .
cdr3_length: 14
j_call: TRBJ1-1
cdr3_aa: CASSLESMNTEAFF
cdr3_nt: TGTGCCAGCAGTTTGGAGTCGATGAACACTGAAGCTTTCTTT

clone_size: .
v_call: TRBV28
d_call: TRBD2
cdr3_length: 14
j_call: TRBJ2-5
cdr3_aa: CASMGGLAPRDQYF
cdr3_nt: TGTGCCAGCATGGGGGGACTAGCGCCCCGGGACCAGTACTTC

clone_size: .
v_call: TRBV2
d_call: .
cdr3_length: 15
j_call: TRBJ2-1
cdr3_aa: CASSANRVGNNEQFF
cdr3_nt: TGTGCCAGCAGTGCGAACAGGGTCGGAAACAATGAGCAGTTCTTC

clone_size: once
v_call: TRBV7-9
d_call: .
cdr3_length: 15
j_call: TRBJ2-7
cdr3_aa: CASSSGLEVSYEQYF
cdr3_nt: TGTGCCAGCAGCTCGGGACTTGAGGTTTCCTACGAGCAGTACTTC

clone_size: .
v_call: TRBV21-1
d_call: .
cdr3_length: 18
j_call: TRBJ1-6
cdr3_aa: CASSKYRDKELYNSPLHF
cdr3_nt: TGTGCCAGCAGCAAATACCGGGACAAGGAACTCTATAATTCACCCCTCCACTTT

clone_size: .
v_call: TRBV29-1
d_call: TRBD1
cdr3_length: 13
j_call: TRBJ1-1
cdr3_aa: CSVLTGGRTEAFF
cdr3_nt: TGCAGCGTCCTGACAGGGGGCAGAACTGAAGCTTTCTTT

clone_size: .
v_call: TRBV10-3
d_call: TRBD1
cdr3_length: 15
j_call: TRBJ2-5
cdr3_aa: CAIKSRGLVSETQYF
cdr3_nt: TGTGCCATCAAGAGCAGGGGGCTGGTGTCAGAGACCCAGTACTTC

clone_size: .
v_call: TRBV27
d_call: .
cdr3_length: 14
j_call: TRBJ2-2
cdr3_aa: CASSHGQGTGELFF
cdr3_nt: TGTGCCAGCAGTCACGGGCAGGGAACCGGGGAGCTGTTTTTT

clone_size: .
v_call: TRBV28
d_call: .
cdr3_length: 15
j_call: TRBJ2-1
cdr3_aa: CASSLGWRSYNEQFF
cdr3_nt: TGTGCCAGCAGCCTAGGGTGGAGGTCCTACAATGAGCAGTTCTTC

clone_size: .
v_call: TRBV28
d_call: TRBD2
cdr3_length: 15
j_call: TRBJ2-1
cdr3_aa: CASSPGGVVYNEQFF
cdr3_nt: TGTGCCAGCAGCCCTGGGGGGGTGGTTTACAATGAGCAGTTCTTC

clone_size: .
v_call: TRBV7-3
d_call: TRBD1
cdr3_length: 15
j_call: TRBJ1-2
cdr3_aa: CASSLGTGGAYGYTF
cdr3_nt: TGTGCCAGCAGCTTAGGGACAGGGGGCGCTTACGGCTACACCTTC

clone_size: .
v_call: TRBV27
d_call: .
cdr3_length: 13
j_call: TRBJ1-2
cdr3_aa: CASTNTGGGGYTF
cdr3_nt: TGTGCCAGCACCAACACGGGGGGCGGTGGCTACACCTTC

clone_size: .
v_call: TRBV5-1
d_call: TRBD2
cdr3_length: 15
j_call: TRBJ2-4
cdr3_aa: CASSILAGGGNIQYF
cdr3_nt: TGCGCCAGCAGCATCCTAGCGGGGGGAGGAAACATTCAGTACTTC

clone_size: .
v_call: TRBV11-2
d_call: TRBD2
cdr3_length: 14
j_call: TRBJ2-2
cdr3_aa: CASSRTSGRGELFF
cdr3_nt: TGTGCCAGCAGCCGGACTAGCGGGAGGGGGGAGCTGTTTTTT

clone_size: .
v_call: TRBV6-5
d_call: TRBD2
cdr3_length: 15
j_call: TRBJ2-1
cdr3_aa: CASTETSGSWGEQFF
cdr3_nt: TGTGCCAGCACCGAAACTAGCGGGAGTTGGGGTGAGCAGTTCTTC

clone_size: .
v_call: TRBV7-6
d_call: .
cdr3_length: 18
j_call: TRBJ1-3
cdr3_aa: CASSLKVAVTDSGNTIYF
cdr3_nt: TGTGCCAGCAGCTTAAAAGTTGCCGTGACTGACTCTGGAAACACCATATATTTT

clone_size: .
v_call: TRBV5-1
d_call: .
cdr3_length: 16
j_call: TRBJ1-3
cdr3_aa: CASQPFPRGVGDTIYF
cdr3_nt: TGCGCCAGCCAACCCTTTCCCCGGGGAGTCGGGGACACCATATATTTT

clone_size: few
v_call: TRBV2
d_call: TRBD2
cdr3_length: 15
j_call: TRBJ2-3
cdr3_aa: CASSVGGRATDTQYF
cdr3_nt: TGTGCCAGCAGTGTTGGCGGGAGGGCCACAGATACGCAGTATTTT

clone_size: .
v_call: TRBV11-2
d_call: TRBD2
cdr3_length: 14
j_call: TRBJ2-5
cdr3_aa: CASSLLAGAETQYF
cdr3_nt: TGTGCCAGCAGCTTATTAGCGGGAGCAGAGACCCAGTACTTC

clone_size: .
v_call: TRBV7-2
d_call: .
cdr3_length: 15
j_call: TRBJ2-1
cdr3_aa: CASSQMQGPYNEQFF
cdr3_nt: TGTGCCAGCAGCCAGATGCAGGGGCCGTACAATGAGCAGTTCTTC

clone_size: .
v_call: TRBV28
d_call: TRBD2
cdr3_length: 15
j_call: TRBJ2-3
cdr3_aa: CASSQSGSGADTQYF
cdr3_nt: TGTGCCAGCAGCCAAAGCGGGAGTGGGGCAGATACGCAGTATTTT

clone_size: .
v_call: TRBV19
d_call: TRBD1
cdr3_length: 14
j_call: TRBJ1-2
cdr3_aa: CASSYRDRGLRITF
cdr3_nt: TGTGCCAGTAGTTACCGGGACAGGGGCCTCCGGATCACCTTC

clone_size: .
v_call: TRBV28
d_call: .
cdr3_length: 15
j_call: TRBJ1-6
cdr3_aa: CATQVPSGDNSPLHF
cdr3_nt: TGTGCCACACAGGTCCCCTCGGGGGATAATTCACCCCTCCACTTT

clone_size: .
v_call: TRBV10-3
d_call: .
cdr3_length: 14
j_call: TRBJ1-5
cdr3_aa: CAISDRQGSQPQHF
cdr3_nt: TGTGCCATCAGTGACCGCCAGGGGAGTCAGCCCCAGCATTTT

clone_size: .
v_call: TRBV20-1
d_call: .
cdr3_length: 11
j_call: TRBJ2-5
cdr3_aa: CSARPGGTQYF
cdr3_nt: TGCAGTGCTAGACCCGGGGGGACCCAGTACTTC

clone_size: .
v_call: TRBV19
d_call: .
cdr3_length: 14
j_call: TRBJ1-6
cdr3_aa: CASSIGTIRSPLHF
cdr3_nt: TGTGCCAGTAGTATAGGTACAATTCGTTCACCCCTCCACTTT

clone_size: .
v_call: TRBV28
d_call: .
cdr3_length: 15
j_call: TRBJ2-5
cdr3_aa: CASRSRVAGQETQYF
cdr3_nt: TGTGCCAGCAGAAGTCGGGTTGCAGGGCAAGAGACCCAGTACTTC

clone_size: .
v_call: TRBV2
d_call: .
cdr3_length: 15
j_call: TRBJ2-7
cdr3_aa: CASSEKTAVRFEQYF
cdr3_nt: TGTGCCAGCAGTGAAAAGACGGCGGTCCGGTTCGAGCAGTACTTC

clone_size: .
v_call: TRBV19
d_call: .
cdr3_length: 14
j_call: TRBJ1-2
cdr3_aa: CASRGPTGSPGYTF
cdr3_nt: TGTGCCAGTAGGGGGCCAACAGGTTCCCCTGGCTACACCTTC

clone_size: .
v_call: TRBV28
d_call: TRBD2
cdr3_length: 13
j_call: TRBJ2-1
cdr3_aa: CATQPGTSDEQFF
cdr3_nt: TGTGCCACCCAACCTGGGACTAGCGATGAGCAGTTCTTC

clone_size: once
v_call: TRBV7-6
d_call: TRBD1
cdr3_length: 15
j_call: TRBJ2-1
cdr3_aa: CASSSTGFTYNEQFF
cdr3_nt: TGTGCCAGCAGCTCGACAGGGTTTACCTACAATGAGCAGTTCTTC

clone_size: .
v_call: TRBV10-3
d_call: TRBD1
cdr3_length: 15
j_call: TRBJ1-5
cdr3_aa: CAISESTQGVQPQHF
cdr3_nt: TGTGCCATCAGTGAGTCGACTCAGGGGGTTCAGCCCCAGCATTTT

clone_size: .
v_call: TRBV19
d_call: TRBD1
cdr3_length: 15
j_call: TRBJ1-1
cdr3_aa: CASRARGTANTEAFF
cdr3_nt: TGTGCCAGTAGAGCCAGGGGGACCGCGAACACTGAAGCTTTCTTT